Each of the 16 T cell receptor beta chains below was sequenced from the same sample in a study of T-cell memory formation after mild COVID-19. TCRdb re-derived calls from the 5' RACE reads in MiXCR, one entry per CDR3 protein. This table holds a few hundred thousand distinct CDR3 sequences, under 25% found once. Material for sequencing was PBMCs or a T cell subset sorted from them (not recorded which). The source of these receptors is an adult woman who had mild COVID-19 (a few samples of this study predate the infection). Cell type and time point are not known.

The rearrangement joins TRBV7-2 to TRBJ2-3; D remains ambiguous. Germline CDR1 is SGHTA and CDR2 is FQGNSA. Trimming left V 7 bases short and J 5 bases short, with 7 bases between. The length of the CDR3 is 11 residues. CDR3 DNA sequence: TGTGCCAGCACCCAACGAGATACGCAGTATTTT. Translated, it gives CASTQRDTQYF.

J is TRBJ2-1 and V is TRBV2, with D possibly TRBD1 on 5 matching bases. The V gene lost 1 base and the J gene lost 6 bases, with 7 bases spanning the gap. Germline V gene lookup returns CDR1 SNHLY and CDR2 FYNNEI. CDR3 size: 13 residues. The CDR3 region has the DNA TGTGCCAGCAGTGAAGGGCAGGGCAATGAGCAGTTCTTC. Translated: CASSEGQGNEQFF.

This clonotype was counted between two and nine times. CDR3 nucleotides: TGTGCCAGCAGTTGGACAGCCGCCGGTTTAGAGCTGTTTTTT. Encoded protein: CASSWTAAGLELFF. The J gene is TRBJ2-2, the V gene TRBV7-2; D is possibly TRBD1 (6 bases). Deletions cut 6 bases from V and 11 bases from J, with 19 bases between. In germline, CDR1 is SGHTA, CDR2 FQGNSA. CDR3 size: 14 residues.

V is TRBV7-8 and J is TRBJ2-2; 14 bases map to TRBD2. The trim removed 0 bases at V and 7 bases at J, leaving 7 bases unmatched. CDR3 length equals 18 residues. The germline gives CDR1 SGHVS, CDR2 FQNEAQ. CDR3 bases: TGTGCCAGCAGCTTAGCCCGACTAGCGGGGGGGCCTGGCGGGGAGCTGTTTTTT. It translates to CASSLARLAGGPGGELFF.

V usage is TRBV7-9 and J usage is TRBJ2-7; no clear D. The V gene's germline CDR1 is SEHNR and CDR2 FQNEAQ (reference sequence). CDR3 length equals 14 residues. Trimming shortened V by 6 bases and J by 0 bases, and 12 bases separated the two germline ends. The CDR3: CASRSRMDSYEQYF. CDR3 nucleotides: TGTGCCAGCAGGTCAAGGATGGACTCCTACGAGCAGTACTTC.

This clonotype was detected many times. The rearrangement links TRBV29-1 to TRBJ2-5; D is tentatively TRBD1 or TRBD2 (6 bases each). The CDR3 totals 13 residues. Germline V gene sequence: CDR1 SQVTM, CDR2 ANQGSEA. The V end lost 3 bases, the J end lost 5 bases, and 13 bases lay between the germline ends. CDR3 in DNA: TGCAGCGTTGACAGGGGCGCGGGGGAGACCCAGTACTTC. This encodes CSVDRGAGETQYF.

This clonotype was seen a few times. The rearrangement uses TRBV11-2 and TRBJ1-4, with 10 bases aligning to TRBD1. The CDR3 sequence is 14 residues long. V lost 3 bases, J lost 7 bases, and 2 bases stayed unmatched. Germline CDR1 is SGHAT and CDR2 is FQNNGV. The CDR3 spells CASSLGTGAEKLFF. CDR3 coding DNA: TGTGCCAGCAGCTTGGGGACAGGGGCTGAAAAACTGTTTTTT.

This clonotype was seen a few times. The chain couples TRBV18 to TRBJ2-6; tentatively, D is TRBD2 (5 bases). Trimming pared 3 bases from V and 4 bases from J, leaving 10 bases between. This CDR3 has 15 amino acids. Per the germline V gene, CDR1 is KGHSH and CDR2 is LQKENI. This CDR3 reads CASSPRVQGANVLTF. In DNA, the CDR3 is TGTGCCAGCTCACCGAGGGTGCAGGGGGCCAACGTCCTGACTTTC.

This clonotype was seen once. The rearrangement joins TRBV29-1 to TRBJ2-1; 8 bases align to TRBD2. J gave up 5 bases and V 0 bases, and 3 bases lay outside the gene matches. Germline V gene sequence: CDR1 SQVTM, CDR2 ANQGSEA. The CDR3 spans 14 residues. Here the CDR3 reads CSVEDLAGNNEQFF. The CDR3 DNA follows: TGCAGCGTTGAAGATTTAGCGGGGAACAATGAGCAGTTCTTC.

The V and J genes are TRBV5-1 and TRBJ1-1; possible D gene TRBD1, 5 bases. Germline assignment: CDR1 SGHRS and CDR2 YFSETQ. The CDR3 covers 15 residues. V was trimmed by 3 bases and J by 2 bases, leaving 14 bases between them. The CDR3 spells CASSWSSQGNTEAFF. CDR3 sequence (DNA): TGCGCCAGCAGCTGGTCCAGCCAGGGTAACACTGAAGCTTTCTTT.

CDR3 in DNA: TGTGCCATCAGTGAAATTTCGGGGGGCTGGTACGAGCAGTACTTC. Translation: CAISEISGGWYEQYF. V is TRBV10-3 and J is TRBJ2-7; D possibly corresponds to TRBD2 (7 bases). The CDR3 is 15 amino acids. CDR1 and CDR2 from the germline V gene are ENHRY and SYGVKD. V was clipped by 3 bases and J by 4 bases, with 16 bases between them.

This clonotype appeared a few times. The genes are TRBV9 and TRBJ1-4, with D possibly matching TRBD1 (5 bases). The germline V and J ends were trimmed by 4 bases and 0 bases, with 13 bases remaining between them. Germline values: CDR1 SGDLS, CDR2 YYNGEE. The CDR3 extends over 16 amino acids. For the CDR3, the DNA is TGTGCCAGCAGCTTTGGGGACTTTGCAACTAATGAAAAACTGTTTTTT. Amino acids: CASSFGDFATNEKLFF.

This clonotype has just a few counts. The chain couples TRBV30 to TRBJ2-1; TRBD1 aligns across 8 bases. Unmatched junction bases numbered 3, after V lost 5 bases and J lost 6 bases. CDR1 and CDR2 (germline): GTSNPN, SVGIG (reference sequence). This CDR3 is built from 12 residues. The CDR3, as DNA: TGTGCCTGGGATACAGGGGGCAATGAGCAGTTCTTC. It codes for CAWDTGGNEQFF.

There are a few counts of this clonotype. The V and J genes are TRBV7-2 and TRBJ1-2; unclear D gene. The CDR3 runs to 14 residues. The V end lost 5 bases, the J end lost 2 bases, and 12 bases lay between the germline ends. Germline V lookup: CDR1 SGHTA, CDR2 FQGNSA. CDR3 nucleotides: TGTGCCAGCAGCGAGGACGGATTCAACTATGGCTACACCTTC. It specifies CASSEDGFNYGYTF.

The CDR3 loop reads CAISEGAYEQYF. DNA for the CDR3: TGTGCCATCAGTGAAGGTGCCTACGAGCAGTACTTC. The chain links TRBV10-3 to TRBJ2-7; no clear D gene. V shed 3 bases and J shed 2 bases, with 5 bases lying between them. The CDR3 contains 12 residues. From germline, CDR1 is ENHRY and CDR2 SYGVKD.

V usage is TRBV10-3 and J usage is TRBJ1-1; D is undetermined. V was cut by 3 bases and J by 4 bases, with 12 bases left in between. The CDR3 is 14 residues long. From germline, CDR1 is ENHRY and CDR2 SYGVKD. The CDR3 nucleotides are TGTGCCATCAGTGATAGCATAAGTGGCACTGAAGCTTTCTTT. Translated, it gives CAISDSISGTEAFF.